The 13 T cell receptor beta chains in this list originate from one sample, sequenced in a study of cytomegalovirus exposure and HLA in healthy donors. PCR involved 60 Vbeta and 13 Jbeta primers. Only in-frame clones appear in the TCRdb table, and some are missing; sequencing was by immunoSEQ multiplex PCR. The profile shows about 150,000 clones, around 75% of them singletons. The material sequenced was PBMCs. The receptors were gathered from a human donor in good health.

The rearrangement links TRBV11-2 to TRBJ2-1; TRBD1 agrees at 11 bases. Looked up from germline, CDR1 is SGHAT and CDR2 is FQNNGV. The CDR3 spans 16 residues. Trimming removed 3 bases from V and 7 bases from J; junction bases left unmatched: 8. DNA for the CDR3: TGTGCCAGCAGCTTCTCAGGACAGGGGGCGATGAATGAGCAGTTCTTC. It encodes CASSFSGQGAMNEQFF.

The chain recombines TRBV27 with TRBJ2-7; a possible D gene is TRBD2 (6 bases). The germline CDR1 and CDR2 sequences are MNHEY and SMNVEV (reference sequence). Trimming removed 3 bases from V and 2 bases from J, with 11 bases in between. CDR3 size: 14 residues. CDR3 in amino acids: CASSFTGGPYEQYF. In nucleotides, the CDR3 is TGTGCCAGCAGTTTTACCGGGGGACCCTACGAGCAGTACTTC.

The chain combines TRBV5-1 with TRBJ2-5; D might be TRBD1 (5 bases). The J call may be wrong; the DNA end is better matched by TRBJ2-7. CDR3 length equals 14 residues. Germline CDR1 is SGHRS and CDR2 is YFSETQ. CDR3 in DNA: TGCGCCAGCAGCTTGATAAGCGACAGCTACGAGCAGTACTTC. It is translated as CASSLISDSYEQYF.

This chain connects TRBV5-4 to TRBJ1-1; TRBD1 is a possible D gene (5 bases). CDR3 length: 16 residues. V lost 4 bases to trimming and J lost 3 bases, with 19 bases between them. Germline lookup yields CDR1 SGHNT and CDR2 YYREEE (reference sequence). For the CDR3, the DNA is TGTGCCAGCAGCAAGTCCTTGGGGGGAACAGACACTGAAGCTTTCTTT. Its translation is CASSKSLGGTDTEAFF.

The chain couples TRBV14 to TRBJ1-1; D unresolved. Trimming stripped 4 bases from V and 10 bases from J, with 16 bases between. The CDR3 sequence is 13 residues long. Germline CDR1 is SGHDN and CDR2 is FVKESK. The CDR3 loop is CASSPSFLRGAFF. DNA for the CDR3: TGTGCCAGCAGCCCATCCTTTCTGAGAGGAGCTTTCTTT.

The J gene is TRBJ1-3, the V gene TRBV6-5, with 9 positions matching TRBD1. J gave up 3 bases and V 0 bases, and 3 bases lay outside the gene matches. The CDR3 has 16 amino acids. The V gene's germline CDR1 is MNHEY and CDR2 SVGAGI. This CDR3 is CASSYSSTGGGNTIYF. The CDR3 coding sequence is TGTGCCAGCAGTTACTCCTCGACAGGGGGTGGAAACACCATATATTTT.

V gene TRBV28 combines with J gene TRBJ2-7; weak D call: TRBD2 (5 bases). The germline gives CDR1 MDHEN, CDR2 SYDVKM. Trimming stripped 5 bases from V and 6 bases from J, with 17 bases between. This CDR3 region has 14 residues. In DNA, the CDR3 is TGTGCCAGCAGTGGACTTGGCGCCATCCGCGAGCAGTACTTC. Protein: CASSGLGAIREQYF.

Points on this clone: Other DNA sequences in the sample encode the same CDR3. The chain employs TRBV7-9 and TRBJ1-6; D is unresolved. The ends were cut back, 6 bases at V and 9 bases at J, with 15 bases in the middle. The CDR3 contains 14 residues. CDR1 and CDR2 (germline): SEHNR, FQNEAQ (reference sequence). CDR3: CASRPAPGGSPLHF. CDR3 nucleotide sequence: TGTGCCAGCAGGCCCGCCCCAGGAGGTTCACCCCTCCACTTT.

This chain links TRBV19 with TRBJ2-7; perhaps TRBD1 as D (6 bases). This CDR3 region has 15 residues. Trimming took 3 bases from V and 2 from J, leaving 14 bases between them. Germline V lookup: CDR1 LNHDA, CDR2 SQIVND (reference sequence). The CDR3 nucleotides are TGTGCCAGTAGTATGGGGACACGGTCCCCCTACGAGCAGTACTTC. Amino acid sequence: CASSMGTRSPYEQYF.

The V and J genes are TRBV5-1 and TRBJ1-1; tentatively, D is TRBD1 (6 bases). This CDR3 region has 16 residues. V was cut by 2 bases and J by 0 bases, with 14 bases left in between. Per germline, CDR1 SGHRS and CDR2 YFSETQ. This CDR3 is CASSLNNDRLNTEAFF. As DNA, the CDR3 is TGCGCCAGCAGCTTAAACAACGACAGGCTGAACACTGAAGCTTTCTTT.

The rearrangement joins TRBV5-1 to TRBJ2-3; TRBD2 aligns across 14 bases. The germline V gene encodes CDR1 SGHRS and CDR2 YFSETQ. V shed 4 bases, J shed 4 bases, and the junction held 5 bases outside the gene matches. This CDR3 is built from 16 residues. CDR3 nucleotides: TGCGCCAGCAGCCCAAGACTAGCGGGGGGGCCAGATACGCAGTATTTT. Its protein is CASSPRLAGGPDTQYF. The full variable domain, rest sourced from reference TRBV5-1 and TRBJ2-3, is KAGVTQTPRYLIKTRGQQVTLSCSPISGHRSVSWYQQTPGQGLQFLFEYFSETQRNKGNFPGRFSGRQFSNSRSEMNVSTLELGDSALYLCASSPRLAGGPDTQYFGPGTRLTVL.

This sequence joins TRBV6-1 and TRBJ1-1; TRBD1 might be the D (5 bases). V lost 4 bases and J lost 1, with 7 bases in between. The CDR3 consists of 13 residues. Germline CDR1 MNHNS, CDR2 SASEGT. CDR3 nucleotide sequence: TGTGCCAGCAGTGTCAGGGAGAACACTGAAGCTTTCTTT. It encodes CASSVRENTEAFF.

The V and J genes are TRBV7-9 and TRBJ2-1, with 8 bases matching TRBD1. CDR3 length: 17 residues. Germline CDR1 reads SEHNR; CDR2 reads FQNEAQ (reference sequence). The junction had 14 bases not matched to a gene; V was cut back by 5 bases and J by 5 bases. DNA of the CDR3: TGTGCCAGCAGCAACGAACAGGGGGAACGTTACGACAATGAGCAGTTCTTC. Its translation: CASSNEQGERYDNEQFF.